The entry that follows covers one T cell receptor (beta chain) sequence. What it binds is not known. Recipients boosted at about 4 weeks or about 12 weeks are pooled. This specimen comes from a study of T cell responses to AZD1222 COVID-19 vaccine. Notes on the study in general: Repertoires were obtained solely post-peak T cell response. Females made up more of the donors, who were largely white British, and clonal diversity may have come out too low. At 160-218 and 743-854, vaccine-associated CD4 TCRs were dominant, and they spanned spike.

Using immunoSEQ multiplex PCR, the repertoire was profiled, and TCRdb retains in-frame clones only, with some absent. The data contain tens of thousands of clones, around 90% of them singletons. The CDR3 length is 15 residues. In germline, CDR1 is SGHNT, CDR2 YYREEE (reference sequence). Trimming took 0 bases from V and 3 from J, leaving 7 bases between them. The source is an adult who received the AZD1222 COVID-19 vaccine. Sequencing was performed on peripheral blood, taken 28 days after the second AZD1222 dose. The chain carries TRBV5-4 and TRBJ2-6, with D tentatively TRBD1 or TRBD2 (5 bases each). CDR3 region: CASSLGGIGANVLTF. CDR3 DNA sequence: TGTGCCAGCAGCTTGGGGGGGATTGGGGCCAACGTCCTGACTTTC.